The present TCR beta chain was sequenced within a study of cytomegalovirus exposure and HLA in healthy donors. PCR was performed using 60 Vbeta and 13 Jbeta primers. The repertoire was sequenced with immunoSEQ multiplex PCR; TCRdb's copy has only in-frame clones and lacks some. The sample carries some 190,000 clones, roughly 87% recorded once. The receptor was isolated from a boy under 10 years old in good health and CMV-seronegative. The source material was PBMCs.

CDR3 protein: CASSRGLAGDNEQFF. The CDR3 bases are TGCGCCAGCAGCAGAGGACTAGCGGGGGACAATGAGCAGTTCTTC. The J gene is TRBJ2-1, the V gene TRBV10-1, with 13 positions matching TRBD2. CDR1 is WNHNN, CDR2 SYGVQD, per germline (reference sequence). This CDR3 comprises 15 residues. Trimming removed 6 bases from V and 5 bases from J; junction bases left unmatched: 4.